The 29 T cell receptor beta chains given below trace back to one sample, sequenced in a study of T-cell reconstitution after alpha-beta-depleted transplantation in children. This sample's TCRbeta library carried unique molecular identifier barcodes. TCRdb re-analysed the PCR reads in MiXCR, keeping a single row per CDR3 protein. The sample contains 200,000 to 250,000 distinct CDR3 sequences, roughly 10% of which appear only once. The sample was PBMCs, taken before TCRalphabeta/CD19-depleted stem cell transplant. The receptors stem from a child less than two years old with acute myeloid leukemia, due to receive a stem cell transplant.

The table lists this clonotype with many counts. The CDR3 bases are TGTGCCAGCAGTTTATATCAAGGTTCCACAGATACGCAGTATTTT. It is translated as CASSLYQGSTDTQYF. The chain uses TRBV27 and TRBJ2-3; no reliable D call. The CDR3 extends over 15 amino acids. Germline V lookup: CDR1 MNHEY, CDR2 SMNVEV (reference sequence). V shed 1 base and J shed 2 bases, with 10 bases lying between them.

This clonotype was seen at least ten times. CDR3 sequence: CASSLGGANTEAFF. CDR3 DNA sequence: TGTGCCAGCAGCCTCGGGGGCGCGAACACTGAAGCTTTCTTT. The chain links TRBV7-9 to TRBJ1-1, with D maybe TRBD1 (6 bases). The germline gives CDR1 SEHNR, CDR2 FQNEAQ (reference sequence). V dropped 5 bases and J dropped 1 base, with 11 bases sitting between them. The CDR3 extends over 14 amino acids.

In regard to this clonotype: One end of the junction fails to match germline, which may point to a read error. J is TRBJ1-3 and V is TRBV5-1, with a possible D match to TRBD1 (5 bases). Germline V gene sequence: CDR1 SGHRS, CDR2 YFSETQ. The CDR3 consists of 16 residues. As DNA, the CDR3 is TGCGCCATCAGCTCGGGATCTCAGGGAAGTGGAAACACCATATATTTT. Translated, it gives CAISSGSQGSGNTIYF.

This clonotype was recorded at least ten times. J is TRBJ2-1 and V is TRBV20-1; 8 bases match TRBD2. V trimming: 0 bases; J trimming: 5 bases; junction bases outside the gene matches: 9. CDR1 is DFQATT and CDR2 is SNEGSKA in the germline V gene (reference sequence). This CDR3 region has 16 residues. The CDR3 bases are TGCAGTGCTAGAGATCCCACGACTAGCGCCGACAATGAGCAGTTCTTC. Translating it yields CSARDPTTSADNEQFF.

This clonotype was observed at least ten times. The chain is built from TRBV20-1 and TRBJ1-4; TRBD1 is a possible D gene (5 bases). This CDR3 is built from 13 residues. CDR1 and CDR2 from the germline V gene are DFQATT and SNEGSKA (reference sequence). V was pared by 6 bases and J by 4 bases, with 12 bases between. CDR3 coding DNA: TGCAGTGCCCTTCGGGGGGGTAATGAAAAACTGTTTTTT. It specifies CSALRGGNEKLFF.

The CDR3 sequence is CASSRRTGHQETQYF. The CDR3 DNA reads TGTGCCAGCAGCCGAAGGACAGGGCACCAAGAGACCCAGTACTTC. The genes are TRBV7-2 and TRBJ2-5, with 8 bases aligning to TRBD1. The germline V gene encodes CDR1 SGHTA and CDR2 FQGNSA. The length of the CDR3 is 15 residues. J lost 0 bases, V lost 5 bases, and 5 bases had no gene match.

This clonotype was counted ten times or more. This chain joins TRBV29-1 and TRBJ1-1; D unclear. Trimming cost V 4 bases and J 0 bases, with 12 bases left between them. The CDR3 covers 14 residues. Germline assignment: CDR1 SQVTM and CDR2 ANQGSEA. CDR3 residues: CSVVQKGLNTEAFF. The CDR3 coding sequence is TGCAGCGTTGTCCAGAAGGGATTGAACACTGAAGCTTTCTTT.

This chain links TRBV5-1 with TRBJ1-5; D gene uncertain. Germline V gene lookup returns CDR1 SGHRS and CDR2 YFSETQ. The CDR3 is made up of 15 amino acids. The ends were cut back, 0 bases at V and 3 bases at J, with 10 bases in the middle. CDR3 sequence: CASSLEGSLNQPQHF. Written as DNA, the CDR3 is TGCGCCAGCAGCTTGGAAGGGTCACTCAATCAGCCCCAGCATTTT.

This clonotype came up many times. The V call is TRBV6-5, the J call TRBJ2-1; TRBD2 agrees at 11 bases. CDR1 and CDR2 from the germline V gene are MNHEY and SVGAGI. With V trimmed by 2 bases and J by 5 bases, 5 bases remained unmatched. This CDR3 is 16 amino acids long. CDR3 protein: CASSYGGTSGNNEQFF. For the CDR3, the DNA is TGTGCCAGCAGTTACGGGGGGACTAGCGGCAACAATGAGCAGTTCTTC.

This clonotype was seen ten or more times. This chain joins TRBV2 and TRBJ1-2; tentatively, D is TRBD1 (5 bases). The CDR3 sequence is 15 residues long. V shed 7 bases and J shed 4 bases, with 19 bases lying between them. Germline CDR1 is SNHLY and CDR2 is FYNNEI. CDR3 in DNA: TGTGCCAGCAATCCAGGGACGCGCACTGGCTATGGCTACACCTTC. This sequence encodes CASNPGTRTGYGYTF.

To note about this clonotype: One junction end does not reproduce the germline sequence, and a read error may be involved. The V gene is TRBV5-5, the J gene TRBJ2-1; D remains unclear. Germline CDR1 SGHKS, CDR2 YYEKEE (reference sequence). The CDR3 has 14 residues. The CDR3 nucleotides read TGTGCCAGCAACCTAGACCCCCGTTTCAATGAGCTGTTCTTC. It yields the protein CASNLDPRFNELFF.

In this sample, this clonotype turned up many times. The V and J genes are TRBV20-1 and TRBJ2-7; no firm D call. CDR3 length equals 11 residues. With 6 bases removed from V and 5 bases from J, the gap between germline ends came to 11 bases. Germline V gene lookup returns CDR1 DFQATT and CDR2 SNEGSKA (reference sequence). CDR3 sequence (DNA): TGCAGTGCGGTCGATTGGGACGAGCAGTACTTC. Translating it yields CSAVDWDEQYF.

This clonotype was counted between two and nine times. V is TRBV21-1 and J is TRBJ2-7; the table's D call of TRBD1 was not tested on the DNA. TRBV21-1 is a pseudogene. The CDR3 extends over 15 amino acids. The CDR3 loop reads CASSPGRDRGIEQYF. The CDR3 DNA sequence: TGTGCCAGCAGCCCTGGAAGGGACAGGGGGATTGAGCAGTACTTC.

In its sample, this clonotype was seen many times. V usage is TRBV29-1 and J usage is TRBJ2-2; D is possibly TRBD1 (5 bases). This CDR3 has 13 amino acids. CDR1 is SQVTM and CDR2 is ANQGSEA in the germline V gene. Trimming removed 5 bases from V and 1 base from J, with 8 bases in between. CDR3 in amino acids: CSVRQGNTGELFF. CDR3 coding DNA: TGCAGCGTTCGGCAGGGGAACACCGGGGAGCTGTTTTTT.

Ten or more counts support this clonotype. The V gene is TRBV27, the J gene TRBJ1-2; TRBD1 matches at 7 bases. The J segment lost 7 bases and the V segment lost 3 bases, leaving 5 bases of the junction unmatched. The CDR3 is made up of 13 amino acids. Looked up from germline, CDR1 is MNHEY and CDR2 is SMNVEV (reference sequence). As DNA, the CDR3 is TGTGCCAGCAGTTTCTCAGGGGGACCTGGCTACACCTTC. Its translation: CASSFSGGPGYTF.

This clonotype has at least ten counts. The chain links TRBV6-6 to TRBJ1-5; 7 nucleotides match TRBD1. The V gene end was trimmed by 1 base and the J gene end by 7 bases; junction bases not matched to a gene: 7. CDR1 and CDR2 from the germline V gene are MNHNY and SVGAGI (reference sequence). The CDR3 covers 15 residues. CDR3 residues: CASSYLTGTGQPQHF. DNA for the CDR3: TGTGCCAGCAGTTACTTGACAGGGACGGGACAGCCCCAGCATTTT.

This clonotype was recorded many times. The rearrangement uses TRBV20-1 and TRBJ2-2, with 7 bases that match TRBD2. This CDR3 contains 15 residues. Per the germline V gene, CDR1 is DFQATT and CDR2 is SNEGSKA (reference sequence). V lost 0 bases and J lost 7; bases outside the gene matches: 8. In nucleotides, the CDR3 is TGCAGTGCTAGAGATTGGGGGAGGGCAGACGGGGAGCTGTTTTTT. Its translation is CSARDWGRADGELFF.

This clonotype was found many times. The chain has TRBV20-1 and TRBJ2-1; 7 nucleotides agree with TRBD2. The trim removed 5 bases at V and 7 bases at J, leaving 14 bases unmatched. Germline loops: CDR1 DFQATT, CDR2 SNEGSKA (reference sequence). The CDR3 is made up of 15 amino acids. CDR3 nucleotides: TGCAGTGCTCCTCGGCTCGCGGGAGCGGGAAATGAGCAGTTCTTC. Translation gives CSAPRLAGAGNEQFF.

V gene TRBV11-2 combines with J gene TRBJ2-3; TRBD2 agrees at 11 bases. CDR1 and CDR2 (germline): SGHAT, FQNNGV. The CDR3 contains 16 residues. The J segment lost 5 bases and the V segment lost 2 bases, leaving 6 bases of the junction unmatched. This chain's CDR3 is CASSLNSGGAGDTQYF. The CDR3 DNA sequence: TGTGCCAGCAGCTTAAATAGCGGGGGGGCCGGAGATACGCAGTATTTT.

There are many counts of this clonotype. The V gene is TRBV20-1, the J gene TRBJ2-3, with unresolved D. The CDR3 sequence is 11 residues long. Germline V gene sequence: CDR1 DFQATT, CDR2 SNEGSKA (reference sequence). The V end was cut by 3 bases, the J end by 4 bases, with 5 bases between. CDR3 DNA sequence: TGCAGTGCTAGTACAGCAGATACGCAGTATTTT. Amino acid sequence: CSASTADTQYF.

This clonotype was counted ten times or more. This chain joins TRBV10-1 and TRBJ2-7; D gene unclear. V was trimmed by 3 bases and J by 0 bases, leaving 12 bases between them. Germline lookup yields CDR1 WNHNN and CDR2 SYGVQD (reference sequence). The CDR3 totals 15 residues. The CDR3, as DNA: TGCGCCAGCAGTGAAGCAGGAAAACTCTCCTACGAGCAGTACTTC. It codes for CASSEAGKLSYEQYF.

With respect to this clonotype: A much larger clone sits a single nucleotide away, making a read error possible. This sequence joins TRBV27 and TRBJ2-7; D may match TRBD1 or TRBD2 (6 bases each). Germline lookup yields CDR1 MNHEY and CDR2 SMNVEV (reference sequence). The CDR3 is made up of 15 amino acids. CDR3: CASRFLKQGGYEQHF. In DNA form, the CDR3 reads TGTGCCAGCAGATTCCTCAAACAGGGAGGCTACGAGCAGCACTTC.

This clonotype appeared many times. The genes are TRBV4-1 and TRBJ2-7, with a possible D match to TRBD1 (5 bases). Germline values: CDR1 MGHRA, CDR2 YSYEKL. The germline V and J ends were trimmed by 4 bases and 4 bases, with 14 bases remaining between them. This CDR3 is 14 amino acids long. CDR3 in DNA: TGCGCCAGCAGCCGCAGGGAAGACGGATACGAGCAGTACTTC. Translation gives CASSRREDGYEQYF.

This clonotype has more than one count but fewer than ten. This CDR3 is CASKPTGNNYGYTF. The CDR3 coding sequence is TGTGCCAGCAAACCGACAGGCAACAACTATGGCTACACCTTC. This chain links TRBV28 with TRBJ1-2; D possibly corresponds to TRBD1 (6 bases). V was cut by 7 bases and J by 2 bases, with 14 bases left in between. The germline V gene has CDR1 MDHEN and CDR2 SYDVKM. The CDR3 loop spans 14 amino acids.

This clonotype was seen only a few times. The chain uses TRBV14 and TRBJ2-1, with 7 bases identical to TRBD1. Per the germline V gene, CDR1 is SGHDN and CDR2 is FVKESK. This CDR3 contains 16 residues. V was clipped by 1 base and J by 4 bases; unmatched bases: 7. CDR3 sequence reads: CASSQVSGTVYNEQFF. The CDR3 DNA is TGTGCCAGCAGCCAAGTGTCCGGGACAGTGTACAATGAGCAGTTCTTC.

This clonotype was detected many times. This sequence joins TRBV4-2 and TRBJ2-7; D may be TRBD2 (6 bases). The germline gives CDR1 LGHNA, CDR2 YNFKEQ. This CDR3 is built from 14 residues. Trimming removed 1 base at V and 3 bases at J, with 10 bases between. The CDR3 loop is CASSQGGGFYEQYF. The CDR3 DNA is TGTGCCAGCAGCCAAGGTGGGGGGTTCTACGAGCAGTACTTC.

There are many counts of this clonotype. The V and J genes are TRBV12-3 or TRBV12-4 and TRBJ2-7; D gene uncertain. With 6 bases removed from V and 13 bases from J, the gap between germline ends came to 22 bases. This CDR3 has 13 residues. CDR3 residues: CASSYTKAQVKYF. The CDR3 region has the DNA TGTGCCAGCAGCTATACAAAAGCCCAGGTAAAATACTTC.

Ten or more counts support this clonotype. The V gene is TRBV5-1, the J gene TRBJ2-3; D might be TRBD2 (6 bases). Germline CDR1 is SGHRS and CDR2 is YFSETQ. The CDR3 consists of 14 residues. V was shortened by 4 bases and J by 5 bases, with 14 bases between the two germline ends. As DNA, the CDR3 is TGCGCCAGCAGCGGCGGGGTCGTAGGAGATACGCAGTATTTT. Its translation: CASSGGVVGDTQYF.

This clonotype was recorded at least ten times. V is TRBV21-1 and J is TRBJ2-2; whether TRBD1, the table's D call, matches the DNA was not checked. TRBV21-1 counts as a pseudogene. The CDR3 runs to 17 residues. The chain's CDR3 is CASQKVLGTDNTGELFF. The DNA of the CDR3 is TGTGCCAGTCAAAAAGTTTTGGGGACAGATAACACCGGGGAGCTGTTTTTT.